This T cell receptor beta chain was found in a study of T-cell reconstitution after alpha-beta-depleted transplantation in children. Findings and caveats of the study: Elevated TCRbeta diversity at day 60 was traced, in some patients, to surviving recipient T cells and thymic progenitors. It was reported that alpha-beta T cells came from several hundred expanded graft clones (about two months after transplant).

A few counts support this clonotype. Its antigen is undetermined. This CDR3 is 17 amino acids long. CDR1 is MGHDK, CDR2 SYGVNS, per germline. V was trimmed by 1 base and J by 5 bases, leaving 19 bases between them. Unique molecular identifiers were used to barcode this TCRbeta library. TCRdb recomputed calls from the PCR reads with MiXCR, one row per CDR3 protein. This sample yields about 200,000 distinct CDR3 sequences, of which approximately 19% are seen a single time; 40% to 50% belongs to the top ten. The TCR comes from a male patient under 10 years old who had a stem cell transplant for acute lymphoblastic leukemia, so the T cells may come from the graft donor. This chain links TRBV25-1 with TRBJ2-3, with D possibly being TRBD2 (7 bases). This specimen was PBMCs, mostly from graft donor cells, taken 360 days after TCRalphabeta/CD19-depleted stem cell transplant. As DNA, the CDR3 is TGTGCCAGCAGTGAATCGCGGGGGCTGGGCACCCGAGATACGCAGTATTTT. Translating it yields CASSESRGLGTRDTQYF.